The 8 T cell receptor beta chains reported below all come from one sample, sequenced in a study of response to subunit inactivated influenza vaccine. TCRdb recomputed calls from the RT-PCR reads with MiXCR, one row per CDR3 protein. The table lists around 500,000 distinct CDR3 sequences, about a tenth of them singletons. The source was PBMCs from blood, collected roughly 46 days after vaccination. These receptors came from a man aged 45 to 65 who received an inactivated influenza vaccine.

The chain couples TRBV11-2 to TRBJ2-1; D not certain. The germline gives CDR1 SGHAT, CDR2 FQNNGV. The CDR3 is 15 residues long. Trimming removed 2 bases at V and 10 bases at J, with 18 bases between. The CDR3 DNA is TGTGCCAGCAGCTTAATGACGAGGCGCGCTGGGGAGCAGTTCTTC. Translated, it gives CASSLMTRRAGEQFF.

The rearrangement links TRBV20-1 to TRBJ2-7; D tentatively reads TRBD1 or TRBD2 (6 bases each). The CDR3 runs to 13 residues. Trimming left V 1 base short and J 7 bases short, with 14 bases between. From germline, CDR1 is DFQATT and CDR2 SNEGSKA (reference sequence). The CDR3 region is CSARGGGLGEQYF. Here the CDR3 DNA reads TGCAGTGCTAGAGGTGGGGGGCTGGGGGAGCAGTACTTC.

There are a few counts of this clonotype. The CDR3: CASSDLVSSNEQFF. As DNA, the CDR3 is TGTGCCAGCAGTGATCTGGTTAGCAGCAATGAGCAGTTCTTC. The gene calls are TRBV2 and TRBJ2-1, with unresolved D. Trimming took 3 bases from V and 6 from J, leaving 12 bases between them. The CDR3 is 14 residues long. From germline, CDR1 is SNHLY and CDR2 FYNNEI.

This clonotype has at least ten counts. The chain joins TRBV29-1 to TRBJ2-1, with TRBD1 matching over 7 bases. Germline-derived CDR1 and CDR2 are SQVTM and ANQGSEA. This CDR3 contains 13 residues. Trimming removed 7 bases from V and 6 bases from J; junction bases left unmatched: 9. CDR3 in amino acids: CSARDSGFNEQFF. The CDR3, as DNA: TGCAGCGCCCGGGACAGCGGATTCAATGAGCAGTTCTTC.

This clonotype was detected ten times or more. This chain connects TRBV7-2 to TRBJ2-1, with no clear D. Trimming pared 1 base from V and 12 bases from J, leaving 13 bases between. Germline CDR1 SGHTA, CDR2 FQGNSA. This CDR3 is built from 13 residues. Written as DNA, the CDR3 is TGTGCCAGCAGCTTAGATGGTCAATGGGTGCAGTTCTTC. Protein product: CASSLDGQWVQFF.

The chain is built from TRBV2 and TRBJ2-2, with D maybe TRBD1 (6 bases). Germline V gene data show CDR1 as SNHLY and CDR2 as FYNNEI. The CDR3 has 14 amino acids. V lost 5 bases and J lost 5, with 12 bases in between. This CDR3 reads CASSITGRTGELFF. The CDR3 DNA reads TGTGCCAGCAGTATCACAGGGCGAACCGGGGAGCTGTTTTTT.

In its sample, this clonotype is medium-sized. The chain combines TRBV14 with TRBJ2-5, with D unresolved. The CDR3 covers 13 residues. The germline V gene has CDR1 SGHDN and CDR2 FVKESK. V shed 0 bases and J shed 5 bases, with 7 bases lying between them. CDR3 sequence (DNA): TGTGCCAGCAGCCAAGATGGGTACGAGACCCAGTACTTC. Protein: CASSQDGYETQYF.

The table lists this clonotype with a few counts. The rearrangement uses TRBV7-2 and TRBJ2-5, with D possibly called TRBD1 or TRBD2 (7 bases each). This CDR3 contains 17 residues. Germline values: CDR1 SGHTA, CDR2 FQGNSA. The V end was cut by 1 base, the J end by 4 bases, with 19 bases between. DNA of the CDR3: TGTGCCAGCAGCTTAGTTGGTTTCGGCAGGGGGGGAGAGACCCAGTACTTC. Translating gives CASSLVGFGRGGETQYF.